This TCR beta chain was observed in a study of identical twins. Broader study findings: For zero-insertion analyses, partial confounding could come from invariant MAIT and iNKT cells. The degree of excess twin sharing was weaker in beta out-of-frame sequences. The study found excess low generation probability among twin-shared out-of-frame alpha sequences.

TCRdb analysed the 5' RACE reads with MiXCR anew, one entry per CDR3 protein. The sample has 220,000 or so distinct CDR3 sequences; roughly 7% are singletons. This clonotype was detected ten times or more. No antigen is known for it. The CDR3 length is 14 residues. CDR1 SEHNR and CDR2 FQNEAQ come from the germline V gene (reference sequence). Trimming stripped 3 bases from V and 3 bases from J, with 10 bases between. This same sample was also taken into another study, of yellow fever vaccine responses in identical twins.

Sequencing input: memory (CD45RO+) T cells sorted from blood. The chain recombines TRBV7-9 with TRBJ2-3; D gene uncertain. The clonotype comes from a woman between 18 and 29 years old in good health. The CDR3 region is CASSFTGVTDTQYF. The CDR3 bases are TGTGCCAGCAGCTTTACTGGGGTAACAGATACGCAGTATTTT.